The following is a T cell receptor (beta chain) sequence with its context. What it binds is not known. This sample stems from a study of graft-versus-host responses after intestinal transplantation. For the study at large: All recipients were transplanted with multivisceral, liver-intestinal, or isolated intestinal grafts.

Study conclusions and caveats: The study associated peak circulating GvH clone levels with early post-transplant HvG declines. Ileal or blood samples showed some GvH clones first, and such clones were also found in recipient marrow.

The repertoire was sequenced with immunoSEQ multiplex PCR; TCRdb's copy has only in-frame clones and lacks some. The top ten hold approximately 0.35% of the sample, which has approximately 77,000 clones, roughly nine tenths seen once. Unmatched junction bases numbered 5, after V lost 1 base and J lost 6 bases. Germline loops: CDR1 MGHRA, CDR2 YSYEKL. The CDR3 has 15 amino acids. This chain joins TRBV4-1 and TRBJ2-3; 9 bases align to TRBD1. The TCR was taken from a human donor who received an intestinal transplant. The sample consisted of unstimulated CD4+ T cells sorted from spleen or lymph node cells, taken before intestinal transplant. In DNA, the CDR3 is TGCGCCAGCAGCCAAGGGGACAGGGCTGGGGATACGCAGTATTTT. The encoded protein is CASSQGDRAGDTQYF.